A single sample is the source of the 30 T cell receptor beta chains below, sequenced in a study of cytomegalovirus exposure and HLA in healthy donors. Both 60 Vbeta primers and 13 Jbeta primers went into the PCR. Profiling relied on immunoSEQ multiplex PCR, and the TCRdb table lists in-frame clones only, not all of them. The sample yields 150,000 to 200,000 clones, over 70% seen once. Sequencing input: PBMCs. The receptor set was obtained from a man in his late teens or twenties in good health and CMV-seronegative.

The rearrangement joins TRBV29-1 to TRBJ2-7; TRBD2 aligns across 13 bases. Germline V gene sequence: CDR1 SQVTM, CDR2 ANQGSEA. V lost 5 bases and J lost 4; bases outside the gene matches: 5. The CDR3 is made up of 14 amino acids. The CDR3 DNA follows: TGCAGCGTTTCAAGACTAGCGGGAGGATACGAGCAGTACTTC. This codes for CSVSRLAGGYEQYF.

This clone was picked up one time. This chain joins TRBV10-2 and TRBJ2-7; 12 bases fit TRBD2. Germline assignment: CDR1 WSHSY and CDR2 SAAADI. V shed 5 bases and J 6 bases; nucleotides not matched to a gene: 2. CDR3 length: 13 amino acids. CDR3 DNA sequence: TGCGCCAGCAGTCTAGCGGGGGGGTCCGAGCAGTACTTC. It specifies CASSLAGGSEQYF.

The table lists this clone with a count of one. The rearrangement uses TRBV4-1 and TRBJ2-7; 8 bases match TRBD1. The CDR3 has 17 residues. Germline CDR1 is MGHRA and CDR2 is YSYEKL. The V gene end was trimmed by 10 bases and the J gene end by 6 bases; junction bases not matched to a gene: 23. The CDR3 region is CATAPRLQGEEAGEQYF. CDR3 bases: TGCGCCACCGCCCCCCGCCTACAGGGGGAGGAGGCAGGCGAGCAGTACTTC.

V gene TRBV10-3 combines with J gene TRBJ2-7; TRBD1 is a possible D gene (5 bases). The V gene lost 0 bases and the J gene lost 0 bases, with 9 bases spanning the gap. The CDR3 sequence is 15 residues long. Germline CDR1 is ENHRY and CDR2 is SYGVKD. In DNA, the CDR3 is TGTGCCATCAGTGAGTCGACAGCGAGCTCCTACGAGCAGTACTTC. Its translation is CAISESTASSYEQYF.

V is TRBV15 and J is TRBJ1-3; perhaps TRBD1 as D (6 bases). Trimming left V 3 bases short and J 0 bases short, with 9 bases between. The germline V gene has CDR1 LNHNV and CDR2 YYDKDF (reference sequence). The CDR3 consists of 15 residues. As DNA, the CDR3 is TGTGCCACCAGCAGGGGACAAGTCTCTGGAAACACCATATATTTT. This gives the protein CATSRGQVSGNTIYF.

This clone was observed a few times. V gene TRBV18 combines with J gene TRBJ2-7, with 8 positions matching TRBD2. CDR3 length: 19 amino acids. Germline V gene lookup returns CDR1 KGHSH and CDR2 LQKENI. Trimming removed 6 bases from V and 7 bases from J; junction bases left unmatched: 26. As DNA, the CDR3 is TGTGCCAGCTCCCCGGTCCCGGGACTAGAACTACAGCTCCCGGGGGAGCAGTACTTC. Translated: CASSPVPGLELQLPGEQYF.

CDR3 in amino acids: CASSPPSGSSSYNEQFF. Written as DNA, the CDR3 is TGTGCCAGCAGCCCACCGAGCGGATCGAGCTCCTACAATGAGCAGTTCTTC. J is TRBJ2-1 and V is TRBV4-2; D might be TRBD2 (5 bases). In germline, CDR1 is LGHNA, CDR2 YNFKEQ. The CDR3 totals 17 residues. V gave up 4 bases and J gave up 0 bases, with 16 bases separating them.

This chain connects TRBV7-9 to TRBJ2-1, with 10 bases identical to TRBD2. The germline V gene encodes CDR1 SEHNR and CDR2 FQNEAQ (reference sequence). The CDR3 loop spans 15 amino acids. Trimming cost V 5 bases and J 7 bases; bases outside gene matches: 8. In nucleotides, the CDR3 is TGTGCCAGCAGCAATCAGCGGGGGGGCAGGAATGAGCAGTTCTTC. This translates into CASSNQRGGRNEQFF.

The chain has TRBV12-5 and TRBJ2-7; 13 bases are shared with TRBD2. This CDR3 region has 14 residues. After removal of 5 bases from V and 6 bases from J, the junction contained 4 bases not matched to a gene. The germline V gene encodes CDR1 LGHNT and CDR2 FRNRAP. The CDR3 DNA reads TGTGCTAGTGGTCGGGGGACTAGCGGGGTCGAGCAGTACTTC. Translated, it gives CASGRGTSGVEQYF.

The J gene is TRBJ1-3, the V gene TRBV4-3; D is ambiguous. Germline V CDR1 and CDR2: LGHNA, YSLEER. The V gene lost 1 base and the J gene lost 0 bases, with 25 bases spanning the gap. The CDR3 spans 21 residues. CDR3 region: CASSQAPAAESISLSGNTIYF. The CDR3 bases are TGCGCCAGCAGCCAAGCTCCGGCGGCAGAATCTATCAGTCTCTCTGGAAACACCATATATTTT.

CDR3 protein: CASSSRLAGDPIADTQYF. In DNA form, the CDR3 reads TGTGCCAGCAGTTCCCGACTAGCGGGGGATCCCATAGCAGATACGCAGTATTTT. The chain couples TRBV27 to TRBJ2-3; 12 bases are shared with TRBD2. V shed 4 bases and J 4 bases; nucleotides not matched to a gene: 12. The CDR3 sequence is 18 residues long. From germline, CDR1 is MNHEY and CDR2 SMNVEV (reference sequence).

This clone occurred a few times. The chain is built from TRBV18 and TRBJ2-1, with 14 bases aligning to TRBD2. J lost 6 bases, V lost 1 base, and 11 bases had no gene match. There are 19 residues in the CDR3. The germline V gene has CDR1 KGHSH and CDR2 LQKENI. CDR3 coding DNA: TGTGCCAGCTCACCACTGATCGGGACTAGCGGGAGTATTACCAATGAGCAGTTCTTC. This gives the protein CASSPLIGTSGSITNEQFF.

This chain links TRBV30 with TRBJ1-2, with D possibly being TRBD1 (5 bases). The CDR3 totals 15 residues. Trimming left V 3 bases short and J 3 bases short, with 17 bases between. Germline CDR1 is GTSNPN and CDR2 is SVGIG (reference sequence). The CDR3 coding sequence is TGTGCCTGGAGACCCCCCGTGGGGGGATACTATGGCTACACCTTC. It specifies CAWRPPVGGYYGYTF.

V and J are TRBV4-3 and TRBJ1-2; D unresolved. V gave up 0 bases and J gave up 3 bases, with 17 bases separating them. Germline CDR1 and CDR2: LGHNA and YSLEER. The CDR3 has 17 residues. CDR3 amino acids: CASSQDSVLPRDYGYTF. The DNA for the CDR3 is TGCGCCAGCAGCCAAGATAGTGTCCTCCCGCGGGACTATGGCTACACCTTC.

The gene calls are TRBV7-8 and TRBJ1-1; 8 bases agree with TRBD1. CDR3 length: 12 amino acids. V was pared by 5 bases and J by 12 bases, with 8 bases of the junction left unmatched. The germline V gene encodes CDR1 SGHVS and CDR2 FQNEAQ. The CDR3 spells CASSGPSRGPFF. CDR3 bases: TGTGCCAGCAGCGGACCCTCCAGGGGGCCTTTCTTT.

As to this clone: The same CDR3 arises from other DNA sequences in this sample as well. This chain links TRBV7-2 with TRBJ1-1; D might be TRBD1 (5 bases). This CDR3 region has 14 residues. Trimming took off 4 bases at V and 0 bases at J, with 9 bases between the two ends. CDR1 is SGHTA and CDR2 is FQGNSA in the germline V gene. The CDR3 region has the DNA TGTGCCAGCAGCTCGACAGCCTTGAACACTGAAGCTTTCTTT. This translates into CASSSTALNTEAFF.

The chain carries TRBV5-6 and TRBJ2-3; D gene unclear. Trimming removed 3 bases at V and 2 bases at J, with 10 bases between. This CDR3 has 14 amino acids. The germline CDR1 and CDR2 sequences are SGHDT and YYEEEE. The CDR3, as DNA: TGTGCCAGCAGCTACCAGCGTATCACAGATACGCAGTATTTT. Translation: CASSYQRITDTQYF.

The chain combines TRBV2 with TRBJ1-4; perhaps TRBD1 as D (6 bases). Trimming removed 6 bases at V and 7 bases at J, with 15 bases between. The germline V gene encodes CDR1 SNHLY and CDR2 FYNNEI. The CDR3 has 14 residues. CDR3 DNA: TGTGCCAGCAGACAGGGCTCTGGGACTGAAAAACTGTTTTTT. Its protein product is CASRQGSGTEKLFF. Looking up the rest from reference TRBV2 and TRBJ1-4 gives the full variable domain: EPEVTQTPSHQVTQMGQEVILRCVPISNHLYFYWYRQILGQKVEFLVSFYNNEISEKSEIFDDQFSVERPDGSNFTLKIRSTKLEDSAMYFCASRQGSGTEKLFFGSGTQLSVL.

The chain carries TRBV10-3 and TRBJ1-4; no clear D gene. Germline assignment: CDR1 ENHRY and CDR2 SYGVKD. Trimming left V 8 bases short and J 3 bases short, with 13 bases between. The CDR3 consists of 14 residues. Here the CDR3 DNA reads TGTGCCATCCGCCGAGAAGGAGCTAATGAAAAACTGTTTTTT. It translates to CAIRREGANEKLFF.

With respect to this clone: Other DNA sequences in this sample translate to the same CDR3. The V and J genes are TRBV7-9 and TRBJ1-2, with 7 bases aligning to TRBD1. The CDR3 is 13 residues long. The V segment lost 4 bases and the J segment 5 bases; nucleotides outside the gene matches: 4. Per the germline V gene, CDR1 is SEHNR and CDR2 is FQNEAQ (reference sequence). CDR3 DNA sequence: TGTGCCAGCAGCTCGACAGGGCCTTATGGCTACACCTTC. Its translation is CASSSTGPYGYTF.

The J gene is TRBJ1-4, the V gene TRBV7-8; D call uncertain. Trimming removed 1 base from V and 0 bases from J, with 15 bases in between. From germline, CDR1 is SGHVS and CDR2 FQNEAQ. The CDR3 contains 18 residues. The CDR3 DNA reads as TGTGCCAGCAGCTTAGGCAAGGGAGGAGGAGCAACTAATGAAAAACTGTTTTTT. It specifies CASSLGKGGGATNEKLFF.

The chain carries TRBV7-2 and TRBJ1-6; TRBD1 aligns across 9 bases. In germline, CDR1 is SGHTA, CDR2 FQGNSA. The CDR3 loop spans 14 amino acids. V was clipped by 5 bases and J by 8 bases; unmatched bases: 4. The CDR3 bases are TGTGCCAGCAGCGCGGGACAGGGCTATTCACCCCTCCACTTT. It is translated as CASSAGQGYSPLHF.

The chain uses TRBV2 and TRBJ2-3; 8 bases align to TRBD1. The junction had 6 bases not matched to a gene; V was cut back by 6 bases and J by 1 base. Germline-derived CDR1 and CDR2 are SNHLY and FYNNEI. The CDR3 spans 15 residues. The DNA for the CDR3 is TGTGCCAGCAGGCTTGGACAGGGACGCACAGATACGCAGTATTTT. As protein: CASRLGQGRTDTQYF.

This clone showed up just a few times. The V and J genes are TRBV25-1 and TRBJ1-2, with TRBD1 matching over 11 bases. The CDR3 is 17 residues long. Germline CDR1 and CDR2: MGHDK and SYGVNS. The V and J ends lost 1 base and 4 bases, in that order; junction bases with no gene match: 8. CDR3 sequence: CASSEFGTGGTSYGYTF. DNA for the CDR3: TGTGCCAGCAGTGAATTCGGGACAGGGGGGACGAGCTATGGCTACACCTTC.

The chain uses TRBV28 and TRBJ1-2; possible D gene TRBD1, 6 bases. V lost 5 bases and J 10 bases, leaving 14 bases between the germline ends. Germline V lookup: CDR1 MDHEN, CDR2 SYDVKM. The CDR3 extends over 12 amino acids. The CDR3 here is CASSRDRSPYTF. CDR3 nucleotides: TGTGCCAGCAGTAGAGACAGGAGCCCCTACACCTTC.

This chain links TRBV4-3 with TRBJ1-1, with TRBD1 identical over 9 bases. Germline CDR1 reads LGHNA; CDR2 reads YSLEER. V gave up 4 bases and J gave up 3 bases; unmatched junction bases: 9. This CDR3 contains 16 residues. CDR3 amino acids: CASSLASTGGYTEAFF. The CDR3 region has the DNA TGCGCCAGCAGCCTAGCTAGTACAGGGGGCTACACTGAAGCTTTCTTT.

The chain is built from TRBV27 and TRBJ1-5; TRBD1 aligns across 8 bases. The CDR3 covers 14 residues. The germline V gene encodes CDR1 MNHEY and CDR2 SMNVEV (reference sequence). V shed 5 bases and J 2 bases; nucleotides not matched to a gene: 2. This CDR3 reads CASSTQGGNQPQHF. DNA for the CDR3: TGTGCCAGCAGTACACAGGGGGGCAATCAGCCCCAGCATTTT.

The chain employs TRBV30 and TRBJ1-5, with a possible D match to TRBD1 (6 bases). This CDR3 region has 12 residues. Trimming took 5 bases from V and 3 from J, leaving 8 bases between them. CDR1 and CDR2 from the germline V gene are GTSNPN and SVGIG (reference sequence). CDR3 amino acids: CAWGQLNQPQHF. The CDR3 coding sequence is TGTGCCTGGGGACAGCTCAATCAGCCCCAGCATTTT.

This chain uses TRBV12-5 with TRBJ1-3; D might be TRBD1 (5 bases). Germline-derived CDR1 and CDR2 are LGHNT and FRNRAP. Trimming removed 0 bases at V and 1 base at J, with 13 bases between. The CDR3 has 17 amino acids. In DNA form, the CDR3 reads TGTGCTAGTGGTTTGGTACCGGGACTGAGATCTGGAAACACCATATATTTT. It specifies CASGLVPGLRSGNTIYF.

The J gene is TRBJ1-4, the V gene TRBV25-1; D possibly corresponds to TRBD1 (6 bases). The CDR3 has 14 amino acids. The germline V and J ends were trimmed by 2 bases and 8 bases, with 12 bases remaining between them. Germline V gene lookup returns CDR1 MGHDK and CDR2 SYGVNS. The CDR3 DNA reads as TGTGCCAGCAGTGAAGGGGGCGCTTGGGAAAAACTGTTTTTT. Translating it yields CASSEGGAWEKLFF.